A single T cell receptor (beta chain) is shown here with its context. Its antigen has not been determined. No much larger clonotype is one base removed from it; base qualities were not supplied. Another Seattle source contributed samples from volunteer blood donors who had recovered from COVID-19. The collaborating institutions used their own protocols to collect whole blood in K2EDTA tubes. For TCRbeta analysis, collaborator samples were shipped as frozen whole blood, as isolated PBMCs, or as DNA extracted from either sample type. The immunoSEQ Assay, a bias-controlled multiplex PCR, was used to amplify TCRbeta CDR3 regions from genomic DNA. The study's processing was this. The number of nucleated cells in each sample was estimated from the amplification of reference gene primers within the assay. Sequence reads were collapsed and filtered to measure the absolute abundance of every unique TCRbeta CDR3 rearrangement. For each sample, productive Simpson clonality was calculated as the square root of Simpson's diversity index across productive rearrangements. TCRdb took this table from immuneACCESS and kept in-frame rearrangements with V and J called. Such tables lack part of the clones; where checked against another copy, unresolved V genes explain under half of the gap, and the rest is unexplained. V, J and clone size were drawn from that table, and D and trimming were deduced from the DNA. For this sample there are around 250,000 clones; roughly 86% appear just once. The ten largest account for under 2% of the sample.

The sample belongs to a study of blood T cell repertoires in COVID-19 (dated by TCRdb to the early 2020s). About the full investigation: Samples from collaborators originated in the United States, Italy and Spain and spanned both the acute and convalescent phases of COVID-19. The material from the prospective study consisted of cDNA or gDNA derived from T cells, B-cell-depleted T cells, or PBMCs. Deeply sampled blood TCRbeta repertoires from subjects exposed to, actively infected with, or recovered from COVID-19 were included in the dataset. The repertoires were made available in a free public database intended to serve as a resource for research on the immune response to SARS-CoV-2. The samples were drawn from two sources: the first 160 participants of the ongoing ImmuneRACE study, and 1,254 subjects contributed by 6 global collaborators. A de-identified subject ID, COVID-19 status, age in years and sex were almost always included in the sample metadata. HLA class I and class II types, where available, came from metadata supplied by the sample provider rather than from assay-based typing.

General conclusions and limits of the study: The quantity of clinical and demographic metadata differed by source and by participant and was supplied without curation.

Reading from cysteine to phenylalanine, the CDR3 counts 12 amino acids. The read is trimmed to its CDR3 DNA, 36 bases read in frame from base 1. The germline V end is reduced by 8 bases and the J end by 2 bases; junction bases left unmatched: 2. CDR1 and CDR2 were assigned from the germline V gene as MDHEN and SYDVKM. This TCR derives from a woman aged 60 to 75 who had recovered from COVID-19. The V and J segments used are TRBV28 and TRBJ1-2; the central 7 bases match TRBD1. The sample comprised peripheral blood. The CDR3 sequence is CASQQGNYGYTF. The bases read TGTGCCAGCCAACAGGGGAACTATGGCTACACCTTC.